One sample yielded the 14 T cell receptor beta chains listed below, sequenced in a study of tissue T cells after allogeneic stem cell transplantation. The method was immunoSEQ multiplex PCR; TCRdb's version includes in-frame clones alone and lacks a portion of them. This repertoire shows under 2,500 clones, about three fifths found once; its top ten account for approximately 3.1%. Sequencing was carried out using gut tissue. These receptor sequences come from a female BALB/c mouse in good health. Strain haplotype (MHC): H2-d.

For this clone: Gene names follow the mouse nomenclature. The sequenced fragment ends 1 residue before the CDR3 boundary, so the rest is inferred from the germline J gene. V and J are TRBV13-3 and TRBJ2-5, with no clear D. Per germline, CDR1 NNHDY and CDR2 SYVADS. This CDR3 is built from 13 residues. The V end lost 6 bases, the J end lost 0 bases, and 8 bases lay between the germline ends. The CDR3 DNA, read in part, is TGTGCCAGCAACCCGGGTAACCAAGACACCCAGTAC. Translating it yields CASNPGNQDTQY. The full CDR3 reads CASNPGNQDTQYF.

As regards this clone: Here the gene names and germline are mouse. Sequencing ends 1 residue short of the CDR3 end; the germline J gene provides the rest. V is TRBV4 and J is TRBJ2-4, with 10 positions matching TRBD2. Germline V gives CDR1 LGHDT, CDR2 YNNKQL (reference sequence). This CDR3 has 16 residues. V trimming: 6 bases; J trimming: 3 bases; junction bases outside the gene matches: 9. The CDR3 bases that were read are TGTGCCAGCAGTTCACTGGGGGGGGAGGGACAAAACACCTTGTAC. This gives the protein CASSSLGGEGQNTLY. The entire CDR3 is CASSSLGGEGQNTLYF.

A word on this clone: Genes here carry mouse names. The read comes to an end 1 residue before the CDR3 does, leaving the germline J gene to fill in the end. V is TRBV5 and J is TRBJ1-4, with D hard to call. Germline V gene sequence: CDR1 LGHNA, CDR2 YNLKQL (reference sequence). This CDR3 has 13 residues. Trimming removed 2 bases at V and 4 bases at J, with 5 bases between. CDR3 in amino acids: CASSQTFNERLFF. Partial CDR3 DNA: TGTGCCAGCAGCCAAACATTCAACGAAAGATTATTT.

About this clone itself: All gene names here are mouse names. From the germline J gene comes the end of the CDR3, since the read stops 1 residue before it. The chain links TRBV20 to TRBJ2-1; 8 positions match TRBD1. CDR3 length: 13 amino acids. CDR1 and CDR2 from the germline V gene are GFQATS and STVNSAI. With V trimmed by 2 bases and J by 3 bases, 0 bases remained unmatched. CDR3 DNA (partial): TGTGGTGCTAGGACAGGGGGCTATGCTGAGCAGTTC. It specifies CGARTGGYAEQF. The full CDR3 reads CGARTGGYAEQFF.

Comment on this clone: Gene names are the mouse ones. The read comes to an end 1 residue before the CDR3 does, leaving the germline J gene to fill in the end. The chain has TRBV3 and TRBJ2-1; 10 bases are a match to TRBD1. The CDR3 runs 13 residues. The ends lost 5 bases at V and 6 bases at J; junction bases unmatched: 1. The germline V gene encodes CDR1 SNHLY and CDR2 FYNGKV (reference sequence). CDR3 DNA, as far as it was read: TGTGCCAGCAGCCGGGACAGGGGTGCTGAGCAGTTC. It is translated as CASSRDRGAEQF. The CDR3 in its entirety is CASSRDRGAEQFF.

Notes on this clone: The gene names given are mouse names. The CDR3 goes on 1 residue after the read ends, and that part is filled in from the germline J gene. The J gene is TRBJ2-2, the V gene TRBV13-2, with TRBD1 matching 8 bases. Germline V gives CDR1 NNHNN, CDR2 SYGAGS (reference sequence). Trimming removed 3 bases from V and 2 bases from J; junction bases left unmatched: 3. The CDR3 extends over 15 amino acids. This CDR3 reads CASGVRTGNTGQLYF. The part of the CDR3 DNA that was read is TGTGCCAGCGGTGTCAGGACAGGGAACACCGGGCAGCTCTAC.

A note on this clone: These gene names are mouse names. The read ends 1 residue early relative to the CDR3; the germline J gene fills the gap. The chain combines TRBV5 with TRBJ2-7; 8 bases are a match to TRBD1. The CDR3 covers 14 residues. V trimming: 6 bases; J trimming: 0 bases; junction bases outside the gene matches: 4. Germline CDR1 and CDR2: LGHNA and YNLKQL (reference sequence). The CDR3 loop reads CASRRDRSSYEQYF. The covered CDR3 bases are TGTGCCAGCAGACGGGACAGGAGCTCCTATGAACAGTAC.

About this clone itself: Mouse gene names and germline throughout. The DNA ends 1 residue before the CDR3 does, and the rest of the CDR3 is filled in from the germline J gene. The V call is TRBV2, the J call TRBJ2-1; 10 bases align to TRBD2. Per the germline V gene, CDR1 is LGHNA and CDR2 is YSYQKL. The CDR3 has 18 amino acids. V dropped 0 bases and J dropped 1; count of bases not matched to a gene: 6. Here the CDR3 reads CASSQDGWGGLNYAEQFF. The part of the CDR3 DNA that was read is TGTGCCAGCAGCCAAGATGGCTGGGGGGGCCTCAACTATGCTGAGCAGTTC.

In its sample, this clone was seen a few times. Gene and germline names: mouse. The CDR3 bases that were read are TGTGCCAGCAGGGAACAGGGTTCTGGAAATACGCTCTAT. Its protein is CASREQGSGNTLY. The whole CDR3 sequence is CASREQGSGNTLYF. The chain carries TRBV13-1 and TRBJ1-3, with D possibly being TRBD1 (6 bases). Coverage ceases 1 residue before the CDR3 finishes, and the germline J gene fills in the end. Trimming shortened V by 5 bases and J by 0 bases, and 9 bases separated the two germline ends. Germline CDR1 reads NSHNY; CDR2 reads SYGAGN. The CDR3 has 14 amino acids.

With regard to this clone: The gene names given are mouse names. The read ends 1 residue shy of where the CDR3 ends; the end is completed using the germline J gene. The chain couples TRBV19 to TRBJ2-5, with TRBD2 matching 12 bases. Per the germline V gene, CDR1 is FNHDT and CDR2 is SITEND (reference sequence). The CDR3 is made up of 15 amino acids. The junction had 6 bases not matched to a gene; V was cut back by 4 bases and J by 6 bases. CDR3 region: CASSPDWGGWDTQYF. CDR3 DNA, as far as it was read: TGTGCCAGCAGTCCGGACTGGGGGGGGTGGGACACCCAGTAC. The full variable domain, completed using reference TRBV19 and TRBJ2-5, is GGIITQTPKFLIGQEGQKLTLKCQQNFNHDTMYWYRQDSGKGLRLIYYSITENDLQKGDLSEGYDASREKKSSFSLTVTSAQKNEMAVFLCASSPDWGGWDTQYFGPGTRLLVL.

A word on this clone: The germline and genes are mouse ones. The CDR3 end lies 1 residue beyond the end of the read and is filled in from the germline J gene. This chain uses TRBV13-1 with TRBJ1-1, with 9 bases aligning to TRBD1. Trimming took 0 bases from V and 2 from J; bases not matched to a gene: 2. Per the germline V gene, CDR1 is NSHNY and CDR2 is SYGAGN. The CDR3 loop spans 15 amino acids. The part of the CDR3 DNA that was read is TGTGCCAGCAGTGATGCGGGACAGGGTAACACAGAAGTCTTC. It translates to CASSDAGQGNTEVF. The CDR3 in full is CASSDAGQGNTEVFF.

This clone was seen a handful of times. Gene names are mouse gene names. The read finishes 1 residue shy of the CDR3 end, and the germline J gene is used to complete it. This chain joins TRBV13-2 and TRBJ1-4, with a tentative D call TRBD1 (6 bases). The CDR3 sequence is 17 residues long. Germline CDR1 and CDR2: NNHNN and SYGAGS (reference sequence). Trimming took 1 base from V and 0 from J, leaving 13 bases between them. CDR3 loop: CASGDPPGTLSNERLFF. The sequenced part of the CDR3 DNA is TGTGCCAGCGGTGATCCCCCCGGGACACTTTCCAACGAAAGATTATTT.

Details on this clone: Mouse names are used for the genes. The read ends 1 residue shy of where the CDR3 ends; the end is completed using the germline J gene. The rearrangement uses TRBV1 and TRBJ2-2; D remains ambiguous. The CDR3 totals 15 residues. Between the trimmed V and J ends, which lost 1 base and 0 bases, there was a span of 6 bases. Germline CDR1 NSQYPW, CDR2 LRSPGD (reference sequence). The covered CDR3 bases are TGCACCTGCAGTGCAGGGGCGGCAAACACCGGGCAGCTCTAC. This codes for CTCSAGAANTGQLY. The complete CDR3 protein is CTCSAGAANTGQLYF.

Concerning this clone itself: The gene names here belong to mouse. The read finishes 1 residue shy of the CDR3 end, and the germline J gene is used to complete it. This rearrangement joins TRBV5 to TRBJ2-5; 10 nucleotides agree with TRBD1. Looked up from germline, CDR1 is LGHNA and CDR2 is YNLKQL (reference sequence). Unmatched junction bases numbered 5, after V lost 2 bases and J lost 6 bases. This CDR3 spans 15 amino acids. The CDR3 DNA, read in part, is TGTGCCAGCAGCCAAAACCGGGACAGGGGTGACACCCAGTAC. Protein sequence: CASSQNRDRGDTQY. From start to end, the CDR3 is CASSQNRDRGDTQYF.